The clone carrying this T cell receptor beta chain was seen repeatedly, ten times or more. CDR3 length: 15 amino acids. V was pared by 0 bases and J by 1 base, with 9 bases between. Per germline, CDR1 LNHNV and CDR2 YYDKDF (reference sequence). The source of the sample is a study of Graves' ophthalmopathy and Graves' hyperthyroidism. Fresh peripheral blood, roughly 9.8 ml, was the PBMC source. RNA transcripts were the source from which TCR beta CDR3 regions were amplified. An initial RT-PCR round employing HTBI primers preceded a second-round multiplex PCR. TCRdb reanalysed the multiplex PCR reads using MiXCR and keeps one entry per CDR3 protein. The table lists about 480,000 distinct CDR3 sequences, 13% to 15% of them singletons.

This clonotype was obtained from a woman in her twenties or thirties with Graves' ophthalmopathy. The V call is TRBV15, the J call TRBJ2-5; D not certain. The material sequenced was blood. The CDR3 is CATSRDDGLQETQYF. The CDR3 DNA is TGTGCCACCAGCAGAGATGATGGGCTCCAAGAGACCCAGTACTTC.